What follows describes a single T cell receptor (beta chain). In the authors' methods: Reference gene primers were amplified, and this amplification served to estimate nucleated cell counts. The repertoire was sequenced with immunoSEQ multiplex PCR; TCRdb's copy has only in-frame clones and lacks some. V, J and clone size are taken as reported in that table, and D and trimming were inferred from the DNA itself. Among 80,000 or so clones, under 85% were seen once, and the ten largest hold roughly 10%. The sample belongs to a study of blood T cell repertoires in COVID-19. The wider study: There were acute and convalescent COVID-19 samples, and they came from the United States, Italy and Spain. PBMCs, B-cell-depleted T cells, or T cells were the source of the cDNA or gDNA that made up the material.

The sequence was obtained from a human donor in a cohort sampled during active COVID-19. Input material: peripheral blood.

For the CDR3, the DNA is TGTGCCAGCAGCTCGGCGGCAGGGGGCTTGGGAACTAATGAAAAACTGTTTTTT. It translates to CASSSAAGGLGTNEKLFF. This chain joins TRBV3-1 (or the pseudogene TRBV3-2) and TRBJ1-4, with TRBD1 identical over 8 bases. This CDR3 has 18 amino acids. CDR1 is LGHDT and CDR2 is YNNKEL in the germline V gene (reference sequence). J lost 1 base, V lost 5 bases, and 12 bases had no gene match.